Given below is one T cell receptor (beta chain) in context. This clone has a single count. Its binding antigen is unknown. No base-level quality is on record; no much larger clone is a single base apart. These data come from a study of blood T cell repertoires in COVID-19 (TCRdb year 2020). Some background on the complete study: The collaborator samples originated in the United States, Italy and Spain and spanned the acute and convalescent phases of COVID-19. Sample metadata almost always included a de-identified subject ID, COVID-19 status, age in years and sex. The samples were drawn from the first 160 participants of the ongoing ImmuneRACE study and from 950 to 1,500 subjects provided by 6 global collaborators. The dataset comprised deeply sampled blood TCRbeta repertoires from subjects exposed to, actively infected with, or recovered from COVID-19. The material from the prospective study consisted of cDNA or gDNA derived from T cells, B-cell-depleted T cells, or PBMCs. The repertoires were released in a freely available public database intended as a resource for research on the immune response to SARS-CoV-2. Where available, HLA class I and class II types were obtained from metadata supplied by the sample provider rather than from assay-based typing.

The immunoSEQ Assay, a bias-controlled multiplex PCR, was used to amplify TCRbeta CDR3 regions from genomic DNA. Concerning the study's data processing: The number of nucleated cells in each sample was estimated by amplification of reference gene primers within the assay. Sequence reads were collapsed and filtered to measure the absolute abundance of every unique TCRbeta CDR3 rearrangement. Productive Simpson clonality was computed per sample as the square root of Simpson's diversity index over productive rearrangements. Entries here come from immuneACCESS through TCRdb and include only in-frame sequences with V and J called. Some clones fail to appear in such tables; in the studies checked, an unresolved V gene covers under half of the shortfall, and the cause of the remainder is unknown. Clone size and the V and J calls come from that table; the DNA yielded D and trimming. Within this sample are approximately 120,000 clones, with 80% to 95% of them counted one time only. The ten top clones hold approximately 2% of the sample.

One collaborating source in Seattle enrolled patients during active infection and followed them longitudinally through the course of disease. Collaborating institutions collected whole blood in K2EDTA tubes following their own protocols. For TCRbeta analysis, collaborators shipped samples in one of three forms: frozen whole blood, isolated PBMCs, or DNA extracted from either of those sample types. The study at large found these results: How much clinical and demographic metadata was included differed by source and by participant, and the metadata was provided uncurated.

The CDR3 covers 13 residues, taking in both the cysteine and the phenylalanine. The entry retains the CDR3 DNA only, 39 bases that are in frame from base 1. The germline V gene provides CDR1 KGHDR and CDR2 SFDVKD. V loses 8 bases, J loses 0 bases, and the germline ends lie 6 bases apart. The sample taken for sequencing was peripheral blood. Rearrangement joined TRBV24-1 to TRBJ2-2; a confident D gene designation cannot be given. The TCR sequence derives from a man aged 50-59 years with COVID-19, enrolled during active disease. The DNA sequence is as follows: TGTGCCACCACAGATTCGAACACCGGGGAGCTGTTTTTT. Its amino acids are CATTDSNTGELFF.